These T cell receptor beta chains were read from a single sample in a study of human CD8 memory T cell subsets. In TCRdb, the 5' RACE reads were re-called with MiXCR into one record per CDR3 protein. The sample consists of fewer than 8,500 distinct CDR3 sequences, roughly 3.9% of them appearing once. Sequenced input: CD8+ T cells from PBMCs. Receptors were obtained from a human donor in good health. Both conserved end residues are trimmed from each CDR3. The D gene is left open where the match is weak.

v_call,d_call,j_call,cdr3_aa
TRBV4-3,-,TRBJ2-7,ASSQAGDSDEQY
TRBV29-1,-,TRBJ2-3,SVGRGRVTDTQY
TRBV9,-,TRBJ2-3,ASSVGGRRPDTQY
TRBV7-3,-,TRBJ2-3,ASSLTPRTSSSKKTHI
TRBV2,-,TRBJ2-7,ASSGITGRVYEQY
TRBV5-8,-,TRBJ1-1,ASSPGPGGNTEAF
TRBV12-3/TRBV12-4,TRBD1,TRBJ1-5,ASNIPGQWGDSNQPQH
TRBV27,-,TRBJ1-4,ASSSVDATNEKLF
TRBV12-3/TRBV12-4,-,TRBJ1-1,ASSSVGPEAF
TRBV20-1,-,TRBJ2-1,SARVARAYNEQF
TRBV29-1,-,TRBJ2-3,SVGEASLDTQY
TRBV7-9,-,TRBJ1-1,ASSLDRDTEAF
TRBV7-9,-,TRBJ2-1,ASSRDRPSYNEQF
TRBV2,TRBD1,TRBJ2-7,ANDRVVTYEQY
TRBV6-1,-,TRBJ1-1,ASSEGYRNTEAF
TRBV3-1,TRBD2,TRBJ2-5,ASSPLAGGIQETQY
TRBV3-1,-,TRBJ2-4,ASSQVEGSPCRQAKNIQY
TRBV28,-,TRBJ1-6,ASSQIQDSYNSPLH
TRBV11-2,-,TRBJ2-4,ASSLNVERPRGHIGIQY
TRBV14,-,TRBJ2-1,ASSQSREQF
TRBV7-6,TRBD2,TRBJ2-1,ASSLVAGGDYNEQF
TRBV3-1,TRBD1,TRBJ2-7,ASSHGQGGTYEQY
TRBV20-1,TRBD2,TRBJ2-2,SATLGGSETGELF
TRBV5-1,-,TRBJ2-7,ASSSGAYEQY
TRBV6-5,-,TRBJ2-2,ASSPGITFANTGELF
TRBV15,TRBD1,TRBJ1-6,ATADDRDSPLH
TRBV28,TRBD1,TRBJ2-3,ASSWTGGADTQY
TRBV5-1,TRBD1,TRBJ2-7,ASSPGQGAYEQY
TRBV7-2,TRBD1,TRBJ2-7,ASSLVPGGRVEQY
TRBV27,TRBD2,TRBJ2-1,ASSRTGRGNEQF
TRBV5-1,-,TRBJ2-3,ASSWNSKSTDTQY
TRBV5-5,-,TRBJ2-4,ASSLEGLGNIQY
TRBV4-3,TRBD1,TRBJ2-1,ASSQVKPGTGRTNNEQF
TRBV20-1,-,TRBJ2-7,SANPQQGFSYEQY
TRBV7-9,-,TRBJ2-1,ASSLGIGHNEQF
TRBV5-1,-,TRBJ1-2,ASSPGGGFNGYT
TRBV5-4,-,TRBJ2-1,ASSLYFTANEQF
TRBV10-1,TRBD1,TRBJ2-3,ASSEGTAETDTQY
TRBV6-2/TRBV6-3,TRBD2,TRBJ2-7,ASSPVPSGSRFYEQY
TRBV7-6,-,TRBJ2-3,ASSLEYGGGTDTQY
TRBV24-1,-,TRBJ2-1,ATSDLQRAGFYEQF
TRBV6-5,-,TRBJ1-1,ASSYSTPGRAEAF
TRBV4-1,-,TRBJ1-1,ASSQDRLYTEAF
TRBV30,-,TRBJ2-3,ACSGEITDTQY
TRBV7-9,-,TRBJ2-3,ASSLIQGSTDTQY